This TCR beta chain was observed in a study of graft-versus-host responses after intestinal transplantation. Across the study: Transplants were multivisceral, liver-intestinal, or isolated intestinal. Study-level results: After transplant, early declines in HvG clones were associated with peak levels of circulating GvH clones. In recipient marrow, GvH clones were found, and some appeared first in ileum or blood.

Trimming at V came to 5 bases and at J to 2 bases, leaving 9 bases not matched to a gene. CDR1 SEHNR and CDR2 FQNEAQ come from the germline V gene (reference sequence). The CDR3 covers 16 residues. As to this clone: Its target is not known.

Data came from immunoSEQ multiplex PCR; TCRdb stores just in-frame clones and leaves some out. The table lists 62,000 or so clones, more than 90% of them singletons. The source was unstimulated CD8+ T cells sorted from spleen or lymph node cells, collected before transplant. The chain couples TRBV7-9 to TRBJ2-3; 8 nucleotides line up with TRBD2. The sequence was obtained from a human donor who was the organ donor for an intestinal transplant. CDR3 residues: CASSISGTRNTDTQYF. The DNA for the CDR3 is TGTGCCAGCAGCATCTCCGGGACTAGAAACACAGATACGCAGTATTTT.